This entry lists 10 T cell receptor beta chains sequenced from one sample in a study of PD-L1 blockade in urothelial cancer (dated by TCRdb to about 2017). The library was produced with the immunoSEQ multiplex PCR assay. The immuneACCESS repertoire file appears here via TCRdb, limited to in-frame rearrangements. These files lack a portion of the clones; in checked studies, under half of the deficit traces to unresolved V genes, and the cause of the others is not known. The sample contains roughly 90,000 clones, roughly 90% of them found a single time. About 1% of the sample goes to the ten largest clones. The sample's time point label, decoded: pretreatment peripheral blood. The source material was PBMCs, sampled around atezolizumab (anti-PD-L1) treatment. These receptors all stem from a woman aged 80 or over with urothelial cancer.

The rearrangement joins TRBV7-6 to TRBJ2-2, with D possibly being TRBD1 (6 bases). Germline V CDR1 and CDR2: SGHVS, FNYEAQ. The CDR3 is 17 amino acids. V dropped 1 base and J dropped 3 bases, with 15 bases sitting between them. For the CDR3, the DNA is TGTGCCAGCAGCTTAGTCCCCCCGGACAGTTACACCGGGGAGCTGTTTTTT. It yields the protein CASSLVPPDSYTGELFF.

The rearrangement uses TRBV2 and TRBJ1-1; D perhaps matches TRBD1 (5 bases). The germline V and J ends were trimmed by 3 bases and 3 bases, with 14 bases remaining between them. Per the germline V gene, CDR1 is SNHLY and CDR2 is FYNNEI. The CDR3 covers 15 residues. CDR3: CASSEIGGLDTEAFF. CDR3 nucleotides: TGTGCCAGCAGTGAGATCGGGGGGTTGGACACTGAAGCTTTCTTT.

This chain joins TRBV7-9 and TRBJ2-7, with 8 positions matching TRBD2. Germline V CDR1 and CDR2: SEHNR, FQNEAQ (reference sequence). This CDR3 region has 12 residues. The V and J ends lost 10 bases and 2 bases, in that order; junction bases with no gene match: 4. The CDR3 loop is CAILLAAYEQYF. CDR3 sequence (DNA): TGTGCCATCCTACTAGCGGCCTACGAGCAGTACTTC.

This clone was counted between two and nine times. The CDR3 DNA reads TGTGCCATCAGCAGTCAGGGGGAGGATCAGCCCCAGCATTTT. Its protein product is CAISSQGEDQPQHF. The chain combines TRBV10-3 with TRBJ1-5; 7 bases are a match to TRBD1. The CDR3 has 14 residues. J was trimmed by 5 bases and V by 6 bases; bases with no gene match: 7. Germline-derived CDR1 and CDR2 are ENHRY and SYGVKD.

This clone has a handful of counts. V usage is TRBV28 and J usage is TRBJ1-2; D possibly corresponds to TRBD1 (5 bases). Germline loops: CDR1 MDHEN, CDR2 SYDVKM. CDR3 size: 19 residues. Deletions cut 3 bases from V and 5 bases from J, with 28 bases between. The CDR3 protein is CASSFSLSGYLTRGYGYTF. The DNA of the CDR3 is TGTGCCAGCAGTTTTAGTCTTTCGGGCTACCTCACTCGGGGGTATGGCTACACCTTC.

V and J are TRBV7-8 and TRBJ1-3; 8 nucleotides agree with TRBD1. This CDR3 region has 16 residues. Trimming removed 7 bases from V and 2 bases from J; junction bases left unmatched: 10. Germline V CDR1 and CDR2: SGHVS, FQNEAQ. CDR3 DNA sequence: TGTGCCAGCACCTTGCTTGGGACAGGTACTGGAAACACCATATATTTT. As protein: CASTLLGTGTGNTIYF.

V gene TRBV19 combines with J gene TRBJ2-5; TRBD2 agrees at 9 bases. V dropped 6 bases and J dropped 2; count of bases not matched to a gene: 7. Germline values: CDR1 LNHDA, CDR2 SQIVND (reference sequence). This CDR3 comprises 15 residues. The DNA for the CDR3 is TGTGCCAGTAGGGAAGGACTAGCGACTCAAGAGACCCAGTACTTC. Translated: CASREGLATQETQYF.

The V call is TRBV2, the J call TRBJ1-4; D perhaps matches TRBD1 (5 bases). This CDR3 contains 14 residues. The V and J ends lost 7 bases and 5 bases respectively, with 14 bases between them. Germline V lookup: CDR1 SNHLY, CDR2 FYNNEI. CDR3 loop: CASTPGTVNEKLFF. CDR3 in DNA: TGTGCCAGCACCCCCGGGACTGTGAATGAAAAACTGTTTTTT.

The chain joins TRBV9 to TRBJ2-3; TRBD1 matches at 9 bases. Germline V CDR1 and CDR2: SGDLS, YYNGEE. The V segment lost 5 bases and the J segment 0 bases; nucleotides outside the gene matches: 4. This CDR3 region has 15 residues. CDR3 in amino acids: CASRAGTGSTDTQYF. The CDR3 nucleotides read TGTGCCAGCAGAGCAGGGACAGGGAGCACAGATACGCAGTATTTT. Based on the CDR3 plus reference TRBV9 and TRBJ2-3, the full variable domain is DSGVTQTPKHLITATGQRVTLRCSPRSGDLSVYWYQQSLDQGLQFLIQYYNGEERAKGNILERFSAQQFPDLHSELNLSSLELGDSALYFCASRAGTGSTDTQYFGPGTRLTVL.

The chain uses TRBV4-1 and TRBJ1-2; possible D gene TRBD1, 6 bases. The germline V and J ends were trimmed by 4 bases and 6 bases, with 21 bases remaining between them. The CDR3 totals 16 residues. Germline loops: CDR1 MGHRA, CDR2 YSYEKL. CDR3 DNA: TGCGCCAGCAGCCCTTCTGCGGGGGCGCGAGGGGATGGCTACACCTTC. Amino acids: CASSPSAGARGDGYTF.